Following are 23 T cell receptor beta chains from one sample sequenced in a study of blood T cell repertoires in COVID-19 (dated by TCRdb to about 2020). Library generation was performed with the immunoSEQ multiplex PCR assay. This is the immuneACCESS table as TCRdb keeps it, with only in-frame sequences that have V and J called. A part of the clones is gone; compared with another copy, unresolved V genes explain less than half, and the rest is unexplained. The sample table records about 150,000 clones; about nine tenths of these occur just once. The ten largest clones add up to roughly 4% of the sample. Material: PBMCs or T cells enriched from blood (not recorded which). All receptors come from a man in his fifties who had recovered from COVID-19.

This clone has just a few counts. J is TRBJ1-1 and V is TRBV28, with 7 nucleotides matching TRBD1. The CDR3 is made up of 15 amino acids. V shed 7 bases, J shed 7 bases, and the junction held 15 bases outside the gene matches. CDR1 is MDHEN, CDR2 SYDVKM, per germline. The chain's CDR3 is CASTRVGGSVFEAFF. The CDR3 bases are TGTGCCAGCACCCGGGTAGGGGGCAGTGTTTTTGAAGCTTTCTTT.

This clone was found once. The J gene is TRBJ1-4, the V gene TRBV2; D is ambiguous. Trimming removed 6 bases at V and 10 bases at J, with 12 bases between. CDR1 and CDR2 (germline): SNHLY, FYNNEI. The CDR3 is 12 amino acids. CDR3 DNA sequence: TGTGCCAGCAGGCTCGCGCCGCCAAAACTGTTTTTT. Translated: CASRLAPPKLFF.

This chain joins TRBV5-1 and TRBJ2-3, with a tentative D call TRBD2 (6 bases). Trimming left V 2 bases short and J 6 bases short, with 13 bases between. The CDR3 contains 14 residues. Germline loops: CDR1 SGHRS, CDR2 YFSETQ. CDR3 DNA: TGCGCCAGCAGCTTAGAACGGGAGAGTGATACGCAGTATTTT. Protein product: CASSLERESDTQYF.

The CDR3 nucleotides are TGTGCCAGCAGCGCACCCGCGGGGGAGCAGTACTTC. It encodes CASSAPAGEQYF. V usage is TRBV5-4 and J usage is TRBJ2-7, with D possibly TRBD2 on 6 matching bases. The germline V and J ends were trimmed by 4 bases and 7 bases, with 12 bases remaining between them. The CDR3 runs 12 residues. From germline, CDR1 is SGHNT and CDR2 YYREEE (reference sequence).

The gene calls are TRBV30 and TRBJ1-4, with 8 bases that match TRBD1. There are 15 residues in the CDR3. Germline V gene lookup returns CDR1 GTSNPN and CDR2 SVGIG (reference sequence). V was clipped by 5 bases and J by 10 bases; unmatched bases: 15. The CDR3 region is CAWAPWRTGTGKLFF. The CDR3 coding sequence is TGTGCCTGGGCACCTTGGCGGACAGGGACTGGAAAACTGTTTTTT.

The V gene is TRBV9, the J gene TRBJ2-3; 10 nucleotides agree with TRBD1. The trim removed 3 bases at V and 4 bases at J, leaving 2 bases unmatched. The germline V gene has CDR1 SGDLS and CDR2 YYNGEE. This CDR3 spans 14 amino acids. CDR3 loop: CASSGGQGSDTQYF. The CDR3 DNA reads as TGTGCCAGCAGCGGGGGACAGGGGTCAGATACGCAGTATTTT.

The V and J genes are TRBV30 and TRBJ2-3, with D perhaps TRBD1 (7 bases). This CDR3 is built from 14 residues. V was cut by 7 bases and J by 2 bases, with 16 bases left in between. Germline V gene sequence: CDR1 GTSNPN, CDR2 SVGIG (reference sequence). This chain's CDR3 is CAYRAGQLTDTQYF. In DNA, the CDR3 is TGTGCCTACCGTGCGGGACAGCTCACAGATACGCAGTATTTT.

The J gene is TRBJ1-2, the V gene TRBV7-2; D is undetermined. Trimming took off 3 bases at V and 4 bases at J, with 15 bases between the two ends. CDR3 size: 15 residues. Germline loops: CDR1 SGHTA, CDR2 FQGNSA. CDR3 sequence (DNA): TGTGCCAGCAGCTTCCAGGTGGAGGCTTCCTATGGCTACACCTTC. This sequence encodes CASSFQVEASYGYTF. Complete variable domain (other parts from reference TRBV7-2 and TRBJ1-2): GAGVSQSPSNKVTEKGKDVELRCDPISGHTALYWYRQSLGQGLEFLIYFQGNSAPDKSGLPSDRFSAERTGGSVSTLTIQRTQQEDSAVYLCASSFQVEASYGYTFGSGTRLTVV.

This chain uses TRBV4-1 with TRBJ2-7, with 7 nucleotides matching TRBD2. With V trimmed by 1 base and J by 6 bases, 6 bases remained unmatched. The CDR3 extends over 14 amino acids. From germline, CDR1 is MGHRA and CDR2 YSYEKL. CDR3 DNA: TGCGCCAGCAGCCAAGGGGGCGGGGGAAGCGAGCAGTACTTC. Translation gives CASSQGGGGSEQYF.

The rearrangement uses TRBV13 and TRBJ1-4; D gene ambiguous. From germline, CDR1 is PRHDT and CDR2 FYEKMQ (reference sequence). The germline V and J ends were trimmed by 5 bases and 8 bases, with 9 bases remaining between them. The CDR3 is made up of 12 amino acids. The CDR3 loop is CASSLVREKLFF. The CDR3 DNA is TGTGCCAGCAGCCTGGTTCGGGAAAAACTGTTTTTT.

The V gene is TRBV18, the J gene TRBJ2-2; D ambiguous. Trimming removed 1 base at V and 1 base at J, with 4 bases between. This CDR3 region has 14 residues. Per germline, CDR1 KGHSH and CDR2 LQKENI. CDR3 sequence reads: CASSPQLNTGELFF. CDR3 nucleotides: TGTGCCAGCTCACCACAGCTGAACACCGGGGAGCTGTTTTTT.

CDR3 in DNA: TGCGCCAGCAGGGAGGGACTCCTGAACACCGGGGAGCTGTTTTTT. It encodes CASREGLLNTGELFF. This chain uses TRBV5-1 with TRBJ2-2, with D perhaps matching TRBD2 (6 bases). Per germline, CDR1 SGHRS and CDR2 YFSETQ. The ends were cut back, 5 bases at V and 1 base at J, with 12 bases in the middle. The CDR3 totals 15 residues.

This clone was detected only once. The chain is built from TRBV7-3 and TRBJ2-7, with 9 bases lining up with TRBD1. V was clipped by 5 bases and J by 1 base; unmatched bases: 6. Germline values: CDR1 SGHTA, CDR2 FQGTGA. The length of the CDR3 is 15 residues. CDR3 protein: CASSLRGQGSYEQYF. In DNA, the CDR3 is TGTGCCAGCAGCCTGCGTGGACAGGGGTCCTACGAGCAGTACTTC.

CDR3 protein: CASSPRDRGKVVNTEAFF. The CDR3 DNA reads TGTGCCAGCTCACCCCGGGACAGGGGAAAAGTCGTGAACACTGAAGCTTTCTTT. V gene TRBV18 combines with J gene TRBJ1-1; the match to TRBD1 covers 10 bases. V shed 3 bases and J 0 bases; nucleotides not matched to a gene: 10. This CDR3 comprises 18 residues. Germline lookup yields CDR1 KGHSH and CDR2 LQKENI.

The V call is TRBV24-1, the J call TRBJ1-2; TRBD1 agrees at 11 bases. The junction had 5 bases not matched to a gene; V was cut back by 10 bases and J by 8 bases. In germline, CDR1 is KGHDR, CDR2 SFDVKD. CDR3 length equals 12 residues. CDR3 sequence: CATMGQGGGYTF. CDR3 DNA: TGTGCCACTATGGGACAGGGGGGCGGCTACACCTTC.

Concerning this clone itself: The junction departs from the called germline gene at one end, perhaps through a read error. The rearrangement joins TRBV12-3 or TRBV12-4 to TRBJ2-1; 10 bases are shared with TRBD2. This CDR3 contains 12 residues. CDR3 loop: CASSFASTSGVF. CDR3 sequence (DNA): TGTGCCAGCAGTTTCGCCTCAACTAGCGGGGTCTTC.

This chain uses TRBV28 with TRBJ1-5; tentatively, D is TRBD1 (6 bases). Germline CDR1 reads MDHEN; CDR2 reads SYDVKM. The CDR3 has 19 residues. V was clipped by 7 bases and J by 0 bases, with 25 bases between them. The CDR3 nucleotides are TGTGCCAGCACCTTACGAGTGGACAGTAGCCCGATTAGCAATCAGCCCCAGCATTTT. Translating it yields CASTLRVDSSPISNQPQHF.

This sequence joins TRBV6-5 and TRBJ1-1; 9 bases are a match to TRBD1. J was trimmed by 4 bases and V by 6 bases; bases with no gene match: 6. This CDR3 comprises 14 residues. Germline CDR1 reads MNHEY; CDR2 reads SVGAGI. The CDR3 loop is CASRGTGLGTEAFF. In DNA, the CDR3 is TGTGCCAGCAGGGGGACAGGGTTGGGCACTGAAGCTTTCTTT.

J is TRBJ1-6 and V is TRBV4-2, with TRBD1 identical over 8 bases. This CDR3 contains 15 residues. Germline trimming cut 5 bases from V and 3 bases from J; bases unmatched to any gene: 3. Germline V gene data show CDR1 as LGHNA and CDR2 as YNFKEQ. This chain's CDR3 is CASSGGQGYNSPLHF. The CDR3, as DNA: TGTGCCAGCAGCGGAGGACAGGGCTATAATTCACCCCTCCACTTT.

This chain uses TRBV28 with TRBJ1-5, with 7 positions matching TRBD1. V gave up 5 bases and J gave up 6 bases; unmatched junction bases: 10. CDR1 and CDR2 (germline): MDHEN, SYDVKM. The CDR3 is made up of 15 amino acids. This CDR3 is CASSEGYRGRQPQHF. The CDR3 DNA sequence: TGTGCCAGCAGTGAGGGGTACAGGGGACGTCAGCCCCAGCATTTT.

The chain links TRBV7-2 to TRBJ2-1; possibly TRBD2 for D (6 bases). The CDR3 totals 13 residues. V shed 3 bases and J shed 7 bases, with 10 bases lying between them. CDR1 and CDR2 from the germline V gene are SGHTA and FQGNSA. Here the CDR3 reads CASSFAGTNEQFF. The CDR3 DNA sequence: TGTGCCAGCAGCTTCGCGGGAACTAATGAGCAGTTCTTC.

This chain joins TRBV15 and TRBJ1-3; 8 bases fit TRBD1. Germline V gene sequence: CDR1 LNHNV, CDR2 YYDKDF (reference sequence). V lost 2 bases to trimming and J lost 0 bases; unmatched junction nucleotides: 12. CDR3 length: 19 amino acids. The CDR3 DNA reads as TGTGCCACCAGCAGAAAATTCGGGACAGGTTCTTTCTCTGGAAACACCATATATTTT. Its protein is CATSRKFGTGSFSGNTIYF.

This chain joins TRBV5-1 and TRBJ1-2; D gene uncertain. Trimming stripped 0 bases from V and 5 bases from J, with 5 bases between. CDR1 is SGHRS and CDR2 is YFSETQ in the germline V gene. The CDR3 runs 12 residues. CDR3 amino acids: CASSLESYGYTF. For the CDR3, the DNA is TGCGCCAGCAGCTTGGAGAGTTATGGCTACACCTTC. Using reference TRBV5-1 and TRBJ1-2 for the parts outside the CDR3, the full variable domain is KAGVTQTPRYLIKTRGQQVTLSCSPISGHRSVSWYQQTPGQGLQFLFEYFSETQRNKGNFPGRFSGRQFSNSRSEMNVSTLELGDSALYLCASSLESYGYTFGSGTRLTVV.